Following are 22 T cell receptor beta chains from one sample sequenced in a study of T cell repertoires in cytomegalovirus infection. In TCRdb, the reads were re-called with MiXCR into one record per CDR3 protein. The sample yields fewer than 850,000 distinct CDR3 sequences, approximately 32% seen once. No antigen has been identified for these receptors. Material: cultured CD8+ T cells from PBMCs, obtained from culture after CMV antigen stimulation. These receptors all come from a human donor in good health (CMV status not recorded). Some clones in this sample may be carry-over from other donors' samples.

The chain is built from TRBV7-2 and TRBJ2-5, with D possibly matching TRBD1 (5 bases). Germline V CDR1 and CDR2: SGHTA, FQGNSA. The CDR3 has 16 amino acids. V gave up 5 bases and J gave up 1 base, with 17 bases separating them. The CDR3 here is CASSPTQGYFQETQYF. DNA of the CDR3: TGTGCCAGCAGCCCCACCCAGGGCTATTTCCAAGAGACCCAGTACTTC.

In DNA, the CDR3 is TGCGCCAGCACTATGACAGCTTTCGATGGCTACACCTTC. Amino acids: CASTMTAFDGYTF. This chain uses TRBV10-2 with TRBJ1-2; D perhaps matches TRBD1 (5 bases). Germline lookup yields CDR1 WSHSY and CDR2 SAAADI. This CDR3 contains 13 residues. Trimming stripped 7 bases from V and 6 bases from J, with 15 bases between.

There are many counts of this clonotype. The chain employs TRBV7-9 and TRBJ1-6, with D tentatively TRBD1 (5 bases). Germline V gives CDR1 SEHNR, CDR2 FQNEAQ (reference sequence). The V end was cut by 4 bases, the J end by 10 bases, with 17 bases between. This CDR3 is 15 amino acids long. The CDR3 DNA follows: TGTGCCAGCAGCTCCCGGGACGGAGGTGTGTCACCCCTCCACTTT. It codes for CASSSRDGGVSPLHF.

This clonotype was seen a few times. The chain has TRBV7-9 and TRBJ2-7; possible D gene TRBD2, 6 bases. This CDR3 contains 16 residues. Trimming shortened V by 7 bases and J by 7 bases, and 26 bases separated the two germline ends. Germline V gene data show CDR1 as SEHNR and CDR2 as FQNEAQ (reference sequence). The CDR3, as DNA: TGTGCCAGCACCCATTCCGGGACGACCGGGGGAAGGGAGCAGTACTTC. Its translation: CASTHSGTTGGREQYF.

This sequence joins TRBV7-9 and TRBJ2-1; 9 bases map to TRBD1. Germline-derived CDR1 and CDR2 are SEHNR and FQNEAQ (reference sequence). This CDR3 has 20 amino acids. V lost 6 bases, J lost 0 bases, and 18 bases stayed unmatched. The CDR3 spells CASRQTGGFSDSSSYNEQFF. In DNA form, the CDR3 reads TGTGCCAGCAGGCAGACAGGGGGGTTTTCGGACTCGAGCTCCTACAATGAGCAGTTCTTC.

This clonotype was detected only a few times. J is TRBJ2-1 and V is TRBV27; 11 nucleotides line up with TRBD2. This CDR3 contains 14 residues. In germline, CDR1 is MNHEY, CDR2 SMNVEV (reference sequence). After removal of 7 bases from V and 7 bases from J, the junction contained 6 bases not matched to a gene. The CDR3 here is CASTTSGGRNEQFF. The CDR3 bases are TGTGCCAGCACTACTAGCGGGGGTAGGAATGAGCAGTTCTTC.

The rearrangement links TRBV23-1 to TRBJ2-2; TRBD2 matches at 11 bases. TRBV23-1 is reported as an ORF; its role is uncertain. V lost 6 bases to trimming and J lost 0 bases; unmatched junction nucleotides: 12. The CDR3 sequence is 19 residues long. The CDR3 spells CASSQMFLAGGSNTGELFF. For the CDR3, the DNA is TGCGCCAGCAGCCAAATGTTCCTAGCGGGGGGTTCGAACACCGGGGAGCTGTTTTTT.

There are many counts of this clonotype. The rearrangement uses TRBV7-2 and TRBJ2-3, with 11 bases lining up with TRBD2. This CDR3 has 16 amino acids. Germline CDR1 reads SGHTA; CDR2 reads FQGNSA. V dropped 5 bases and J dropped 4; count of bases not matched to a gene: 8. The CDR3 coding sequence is TGTGCCAGCAGCACCCCTAGCGGGGGGCCTCCAGATACGCAGTATTTT. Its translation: CASSTPSGGPPDTQYF.

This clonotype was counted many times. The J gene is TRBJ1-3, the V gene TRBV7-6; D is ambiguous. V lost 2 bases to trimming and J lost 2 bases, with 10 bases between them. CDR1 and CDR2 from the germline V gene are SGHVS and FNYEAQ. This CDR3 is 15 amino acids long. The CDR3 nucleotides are TGTGCCAGCAGCTTAAGCGGAGGTACTGGAAACACCATATATTTT. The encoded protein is CASSLSGGTGNTIYF.

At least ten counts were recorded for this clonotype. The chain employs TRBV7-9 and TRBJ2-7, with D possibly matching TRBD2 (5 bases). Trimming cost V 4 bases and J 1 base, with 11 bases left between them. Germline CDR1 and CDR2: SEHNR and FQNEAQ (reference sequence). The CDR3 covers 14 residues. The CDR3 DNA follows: TGTGCCAGCAGCTCCGTATGGGAGTCCTACGAGCAGTACTTC. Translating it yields CASSSVWESYEQYF.

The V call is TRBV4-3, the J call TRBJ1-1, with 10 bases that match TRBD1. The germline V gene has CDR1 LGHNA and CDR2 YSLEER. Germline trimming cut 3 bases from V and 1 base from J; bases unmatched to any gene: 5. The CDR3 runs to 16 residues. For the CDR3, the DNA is TGCGCCAGCAGCCAGGGACAGGGGCAACGGAACACTGAAGCTTTCTTT. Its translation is CASSQGQGQRNTEAFF.

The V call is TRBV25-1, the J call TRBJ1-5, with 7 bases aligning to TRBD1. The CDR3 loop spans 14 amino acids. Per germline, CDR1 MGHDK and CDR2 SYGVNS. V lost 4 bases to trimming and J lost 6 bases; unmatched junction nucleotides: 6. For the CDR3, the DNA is TGTGCCAGCAGTGCACAGGGGCGAGGTCAGCCCCAGCATTTT. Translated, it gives CASSAQGRGQPQHF.

Here the CDR3 DNA reads TGCAGTGGGCGGACAGGGGACTACGAGCAGTACTTC. Translating gives CSGRTGDYEQYF. The chain joins TRBV29-1 to TRBJ2-7, with TRBD1 identical over 9 bases. The CDR3 has 12 amino acids. The germline gives CDR1 SQVTM, CDR2 ANQGSEA.

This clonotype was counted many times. CDR3 in amino acids: CASNFQGAGNEQFF. The CDR3 DNA reads TGTGCCAGCAATTTTCAGGGGGCGGGTAATGAGCAGTTCTTC. The chain uses TRBV27 and TRBJ2-1; 8 positions match TRBD1. CDR1 and CDR2 (germline): MNHEY, SMNVEV (reference sequence). This CDR3 has 14 amino acids. V was clipped by 7 bases and J by 7 bases; unmatched bases: 9.

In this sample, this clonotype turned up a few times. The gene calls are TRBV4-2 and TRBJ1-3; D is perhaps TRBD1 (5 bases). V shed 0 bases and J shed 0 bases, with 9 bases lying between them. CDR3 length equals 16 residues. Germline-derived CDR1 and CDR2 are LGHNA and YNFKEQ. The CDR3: CASSQDWGHSGNTIYF. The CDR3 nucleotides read TGTGCCAGCAGCCAAGATTGGGGCCACTCTGGAAACACCATATATTTT.

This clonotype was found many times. The CDR3 nucleotides read TGTGCCAGCAGTTTAACAGCGAACACTGAAGCTTTCTTT. Its protein is CASSLTANTEAFF. The rearrangement joins TRBV27 to TRBJ1-1, with D unclear. This CDR3 has 13 residues. With 2 bases removed from V and 1 base from J, the gap between germline ends came to 5 bases. Germline V gene sequence: CDR1 MNHEY, CDR2 SMNVEV (reference sequence).

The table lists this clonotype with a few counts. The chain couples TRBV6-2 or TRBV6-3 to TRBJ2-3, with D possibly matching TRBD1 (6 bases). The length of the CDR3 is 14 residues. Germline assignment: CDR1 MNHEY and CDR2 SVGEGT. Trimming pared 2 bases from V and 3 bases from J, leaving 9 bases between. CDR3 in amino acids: CASSYVGATDTQYF. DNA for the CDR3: TGTGCCAGCAGTTACGTGGGGGCGACAGATACGCAGTATTTT.

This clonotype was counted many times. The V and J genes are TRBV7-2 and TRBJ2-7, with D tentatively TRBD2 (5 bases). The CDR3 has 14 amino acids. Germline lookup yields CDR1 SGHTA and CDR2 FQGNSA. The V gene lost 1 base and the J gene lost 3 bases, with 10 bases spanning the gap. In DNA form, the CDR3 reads TGTGCCAGCAGCTTAGGCGGGCCTCTCTACGAGCAGTACGTC. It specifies CASSLGGPLYEQYV.

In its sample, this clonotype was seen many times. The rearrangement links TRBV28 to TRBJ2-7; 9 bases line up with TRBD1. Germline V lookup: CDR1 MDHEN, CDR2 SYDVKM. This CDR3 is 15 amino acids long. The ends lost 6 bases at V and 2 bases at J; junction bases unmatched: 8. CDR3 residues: CASSNTGGEAYEQYV. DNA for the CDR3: TGTGCCAGCAGCAACACAGGGGGCGAAGCCTACGAGCAGTACGTC.

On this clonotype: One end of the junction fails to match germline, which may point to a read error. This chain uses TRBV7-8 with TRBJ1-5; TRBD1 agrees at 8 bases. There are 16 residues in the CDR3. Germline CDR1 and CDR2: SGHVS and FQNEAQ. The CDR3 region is CASSSRTGYSNQPHHF. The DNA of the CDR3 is TGTGCCAGCAGCTCTCGGACAGGGTATAGCAATCAGCCCCACCATTTT.

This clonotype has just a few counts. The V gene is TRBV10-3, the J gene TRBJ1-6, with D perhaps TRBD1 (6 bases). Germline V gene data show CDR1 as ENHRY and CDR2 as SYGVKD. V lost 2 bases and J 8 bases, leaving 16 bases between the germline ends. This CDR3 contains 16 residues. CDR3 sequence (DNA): TGTGCCATCAGTGAGATAGAACAGGGATATGATTCACCCCTCCACTTT. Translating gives CAISEIEQGYDSPLHF.

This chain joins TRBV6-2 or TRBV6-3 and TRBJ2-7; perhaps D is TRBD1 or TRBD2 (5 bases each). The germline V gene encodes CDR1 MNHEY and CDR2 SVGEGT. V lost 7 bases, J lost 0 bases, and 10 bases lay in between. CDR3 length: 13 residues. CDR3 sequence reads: CASMGTASYEQYV. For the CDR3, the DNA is TGTGCCAGCATGGGGACGGCCTCCTACGAGCAGTACGTC.